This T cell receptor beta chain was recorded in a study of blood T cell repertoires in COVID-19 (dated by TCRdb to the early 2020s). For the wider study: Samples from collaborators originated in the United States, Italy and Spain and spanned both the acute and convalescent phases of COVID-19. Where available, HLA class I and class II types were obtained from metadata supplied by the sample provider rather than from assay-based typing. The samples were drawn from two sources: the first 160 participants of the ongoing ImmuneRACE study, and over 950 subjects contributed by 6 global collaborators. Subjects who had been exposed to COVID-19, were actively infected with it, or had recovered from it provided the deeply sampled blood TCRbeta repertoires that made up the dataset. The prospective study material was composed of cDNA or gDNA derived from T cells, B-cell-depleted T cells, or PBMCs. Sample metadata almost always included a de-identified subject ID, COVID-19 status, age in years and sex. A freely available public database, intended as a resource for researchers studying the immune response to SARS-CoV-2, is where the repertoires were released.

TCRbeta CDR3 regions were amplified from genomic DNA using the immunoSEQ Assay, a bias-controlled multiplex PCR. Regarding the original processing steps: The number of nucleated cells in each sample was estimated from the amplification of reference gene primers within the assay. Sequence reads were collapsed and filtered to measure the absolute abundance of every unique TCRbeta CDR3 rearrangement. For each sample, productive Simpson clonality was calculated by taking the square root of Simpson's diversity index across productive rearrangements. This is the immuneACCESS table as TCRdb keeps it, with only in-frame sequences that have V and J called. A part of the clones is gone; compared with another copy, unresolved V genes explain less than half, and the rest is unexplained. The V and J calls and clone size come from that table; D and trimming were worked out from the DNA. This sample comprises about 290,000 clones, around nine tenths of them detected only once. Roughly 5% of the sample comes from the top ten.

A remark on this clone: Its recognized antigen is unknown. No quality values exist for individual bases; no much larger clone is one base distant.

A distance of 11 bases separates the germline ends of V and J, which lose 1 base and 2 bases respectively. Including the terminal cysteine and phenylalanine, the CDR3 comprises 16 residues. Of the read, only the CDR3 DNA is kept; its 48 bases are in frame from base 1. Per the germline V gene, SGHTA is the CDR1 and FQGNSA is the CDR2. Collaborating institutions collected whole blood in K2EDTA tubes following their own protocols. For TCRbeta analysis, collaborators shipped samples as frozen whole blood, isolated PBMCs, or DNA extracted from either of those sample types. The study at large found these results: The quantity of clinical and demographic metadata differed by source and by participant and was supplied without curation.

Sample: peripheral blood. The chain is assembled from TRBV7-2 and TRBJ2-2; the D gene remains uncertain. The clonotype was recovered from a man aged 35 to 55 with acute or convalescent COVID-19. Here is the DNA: TGTGCCAGCAGCTTAGTCGGTGCAGGAAACACCGGGGAGCTGTTTTTT. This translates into CASSLVGAGNTGELFF.